This T cell receptor beta chain derives from a study of T cell changes during pregnancy in multiple sclerosis. Clones were read by immunoSEQ multiplex PCR, and TCRdb kept only the in-frame ones, dropping some. The table has 120,000 or so clones, approximately 95% seen once. This CDR3 is 12 amino acids long. The germline V gene encodes CDR1 MDHEN and CDR2 SYDVKM. V lost 9 bases to trimming and J lost 13 bases; unmatched junction nucleotides: 12. The rearrangement links TRBV28 to TRBJ1-2, with 9 positions matching TRBD1. The sample in question was peripheral blood, obtained before pregnancy. The clonotype originates from a female donor with multiple sclerosis, enrolled in a pregnancy study. CDR3 sequence (DNA): TGTGCCAGTCGAACGGGACAGGGTGCTCTCACCTTC. Residues: CASRTGQGALTF.